What follows are 23 T cell receptor beta chains derived from one specimen sequenced in a study of T cell changes during pregnancy in multiple sclerosis. Some clones are missing from TCRdb's copy, which holds only in-frame ones; the method was immunoSEQ multiplex PCR. The sample shows tens of thousands of clones, 75% to 95% of them seen only once. The starting material was peripheral blood, obtained after pregnancy. These receptors were collected from a female donor in good health, enrolled as a control in a pregnancy study.

This clone was detected only a few times. The chain carries TRBV30 and TRBJ1-4, with a weak D call TRBD1 (5 bases). Germline V gives CDR1 GTSNPN, CDR2 SVGIG (reference sequence). There are 14 residues in the CDR3. V dropped 7 bases and J dropped 8 bases, with 20 bases sitting between them. CDR3 sequence reads: CASYPGGANEKLFF. The CDR3 region has the DNA TGTGCCTCTTATCCCGGGGGTGCGAACGAAAAACTGTTTTTT. Variable domain in full (rest from reference TRBV30 and TRBJ1-4): SQTIHQWPATLVQPVGSPLSLECTVEGTSNPNLYWYRQAAGRGLQLLFYSVGIGQISSEVPQNLSASRPQDRQFILSSKKLLLSDSGFYLCASYPGGANEKLFFGSGTQLSVL.

V and J are TRBV19 and TRBJ1-3; D remains unclear. The CDR3 covers 13 residues. Germline assignment: CDR1 LNHDA and CDR2 SQIVND (reference sequence). V lost 7 bases to trimming and J lost 8 bases, with 15 bases between them. CDR3 in amino acids: CASTTVVADTIYF. The CDR3 coding sequence is TGTGCCAGTACGACCGTCGTGGCGGACACCATATATTTT.

The chain combines TRBV5-6 with TRBJ2-7; D may be TRBD2 (5 bases). The germline CDR1 and CDR2 sequences are SGHDT and YYEEEE. Between the trimmed V and J ends, which lost 1 base and 3 bases, there was a span of 5 bases. The CDR3 spans 12 residues. DNA of the CDR3: TGTGCCAGCAGCTTGCGGGGCTACGAGCAGTACTTC. Amino acids: CASSLRGYEQYF.

The J gene is TRBJ1-1, the V gene TRBV7-6, with a weak D call TRBD1 (6 bases). CDR1 is SGHVS, CDR2 FNYEAQ, per germline. The CDR3 is made up of 17 amino acids. Trimming shortened V by 5 bases and J by 6 bases, and 25 bases separated the two germline ends. The CDR3 region is CASSPPPWGQVMAEAFF. CDR3 nucleotides: TGTGCCAGCAGCCCGCCGCCCTGGGGGCAAGTTATGGCTGAAGCTTTCTTT.

The J gene is TRBJ1-1, the V gene TRBV27, with D possibly being TRBD1 (5 bases). The CDR3 has 16 residues. Germline assignment: CDR1 MNHEY and CDR2 SMNVEV (reference sequence). Trimming pared 0 bases from V and 1 base from J, leaving 12 bases between. The CDR3 DNA reads as TGTGCCAGCAGTTTATCGGGGGGGTTGGGGAACACTGAAGCTTTCTTT. Encoded protein: CASSLSGGLGNTEAFF.

The chain joins TRBV19 to TRBJ1-1; D perhaps matches TRBD1 (6 bases). The germline V gene encodes CDR1 LNHDA and CDR2 SQIVND (reference sequence). The CDR3 has 16 amino acids. V lost 6 bases and J lost 4, with 21 bases in between. The CDR3 loop reads CASSPALTGMGTEAFF. The CDR3 DNA reads TGTGCCAGTAGCCCCGCCCTTACAGGGATGGGCACTGAAGCTTTCTTT.

This sequence joins TRBV7-2 and TRBJ1-3; D gene unclear. CDR1 is SGHTA and CDR2 is FQGNSA in the germline V gene. Trimming pared 1 base from V and 4 bases from J, leaving 11 bases between. This CDR3 spans 15 amino acids. The DNA for the CDR3 is TGTGCCAGCAGCTTAGGCGGAGGGCCCGGAAACACCATATATTTT. It translates to CASSLGGGPGNTIYF.

J is TRBJ2-1 and V is TRBV2, with 11 positions matching TRBD1. V dropped 3 bases and J dropped 8; count of bases not matched to a gene: 6. Per germline, CDR1 SNHLY and CDR2 FYNNEI. The CDR3 length is 15 residues. CDR3 DNA: TGTGCCAGCAGTGACCGGACAGGGGGCAAGGATGAGCAGTTCTTC. It encodes CASSDRTGGKDEQFF.

This sequence joins TRBV12-5 and TRBJ2-2; D is unclear. Between the trimmed V and J ends, which lost 1 base and 5 bases, there was a span of 8 bases. This CDR3 spans 14 amino acids. Germline assignment: CDR1 LGHNT and CDR2 FRNRAP. CDR3 coding DNA: TGTGCTAGTGGTTTGGGGAGTACTACCGGGGAGCTGTTTTTT. Residues: CASGLGSTTGELFF.

This sequence joins TRBV13 and TRBJ2-1; D ambiguous. The V gene's germline CDR1 is PRHDT and CDR2 FYEKMQ (reference sequence). V shed 5 bases and J shed 6 bases, with 11 bases lying between them. The CDR3 length is 13 residues. This CDR3 reads CASSRVLGNEQFF. Here the CDR3 DNA reads TGTGCCAGCAGCCGAGTACTTGGCAATGAGCAGTTCTTC. Full variable domain (remainder filled in from reference TRBV13 and TRBJ2-1): AAGVIQSPRHLIKEKRETATLKCYPIPRHDTVYWYQQGPGQDPQFLISFYEKMQSDKGSIPDRFSAQQFSDYHSELNMSSLELGDSALYFCASSRVLGNEQFFGPGTRLTVL.

The chain carries TRBV4-3 and TRBJ1-5, with D tentatively TRBD1 (6 bases). In germline, CDR1 is LGHNA, CDR2 YSLEER. V lost 0 bases, J lost 7 bases, and 7 bases lay in between. The CDR3 consists of 13 residues. In DNA form, the CDR3 reads TGCGCCAGCAGCCAAGATGGGGGCCAGCCCCAGCATTTT. This sequence encodes CASSQDGGQPQHF.

The rearrangement links TRBV7-2 to TRBJ2-7, with D possibly matching TRBD2 (6 bases). The length of the CDR3 is 12 residues. Trimming shortened V by 0 bases and J by 6 bases, and 6 bases separated the two germline ends. Germline V lookup: CDR1 SGHTA, CDR2 FQGNSA. CDR3 sequence reads: CASSLAGGEQYF. As DNA, the CDR3 is TGTGCCAGCAGCTTAGCGGGGGGCGAGCAGTACTTC.

The chain is built from TRBV28 and TRBJ1-1, with no clear D. V was trimmed by 7 bases and J by 0 bases, leaving 15 bases between them. CDR1 is MDHEN, CDR2 SYDVKM, per germline. The CDR3 covers 15 residues. The CDR3 loop reads CASTKTPGMNTEAFF. The CDR3 coding sequence is TGTGCCAGCACCAAAACCCCCGGGATGAACACTGAAGCTTTCTTT.

This clone was detected only once. This chain joins TRBV5-1 and TRBJ1-2; 7 bases map to TRBD1. V lost 3 bases to trimming and J lost 7 bases; unmatched junction nucleotides: 18. The length of the CDR3 is 17 residues. Germline V CDR1 and CDR2: SGHRS, YFSETQ. In DNA form, the CDR3 reads TGCGCCAGCAGCTCTAACAGGGGCCCCTCCCCTGGTATTGGCTACACCTTC. Amino acids: CASSSNRGPSPGIGYTF.

This chain connects TRBV9 to TRBJ2-1; 8 bases match TRBD1. V lost 0 bases and J lost 4; bases outside the gene matches: 3. The CDR3 runs 15 residues. Germline V gene data show CDR1 as SGDLS and CDR2 as YYNGEE. CDR3 loop: CASSVGRGRYNEQFF. For the CDR3, the DNA is TGTGCCAGCAGCGTAGGCAGGGGGCGTTACAATGAGCAGTTCTTC.

The chain uses TRBV11-3 and TRBJ2-1, with TRBD2 matching over 9 bases. The V and J ends lost 5 bases and 8 bases, in that order; junction bases with no gene match: 19. Germline-derived CDR1 and CDR2 are SGHNT and YENEEA. CDR3 length: 18 residues. This chain's CDR3 is CASSPYVRAGGVGDEQFF. CDR3 nucleotide sequence: TGTGCCAGCAGCCCCTACGTCAGGGCGGGGGGGGTTGGCGATGAGCAGTTCTTC.

This chain uses TRBV18 with TRBJ2-1; a possible D gene is TRBD1 (6 bases). The V end lost 1 base, the J end lost 5 bases, and 9 bases lay between the germline ends. Germline CDR1 KGHSH, CDR2 LQKENI. The CDR3 spans 14 residues. The CDR3: CASSPQQGDNEQFF. The CDR3 nucleotides read TGTGCCAGCTCACCACAACAGGGAGACAATGAGCAGTTCTTC. Filled out from reference TRBV18 and TRBJ2-1, the complete variable domain reads NAGVMQNPRHLVRRRGQEARLRCSPMKGHSHVYWYRQLPEEGLKFMVYLQKENIIDESGMPKERFSAEFPKEGPSILRIQQVVRGDSAAYFCASSPQQGDNEQFFGPGTRLTVL.

J is TRBJ2-2 and V is TRBV2; the match to TRBD1 covers 9 bases. From germline, CDR1 is SNHLY and CDR2 FYNNEI. V lost 10 bases, J lost 5 bases, and 20 bases stayed unmatched. The CDR3 is 18 amino acids. The CDR3 nucleotides are TGTGCCACCACAGACCTTATCCCGGGACAGGGTTTTACCGGGGAGCTGTTTTTT. As protein: CATTDLIPGQGFTGELFF.

This sequence joins TRBV10-3 and TRBJ1-1, with a tentative D call TRBD1 (6 bases). Germline CDR1 reads ENHRY; CDR2 reads SYGVKD. The CDR3 is made up of 14 amino acids. V lost 4 bases and J lost 1, with 10 bases in between. In nucleotides, the CDR3 is TGTGCCATCAGTGGGGTCAGGGGGAACACTGAAGCTTTCTTT. Its translation is CAISGVRGNTEAFF.

The rearrangement uses TRBV6-5 and TRBJ1-1, with 7 bases fitting TRBD1. Trimming at V came to 4 bases and at J to 8 bases, leaving 4 bases not matched to a gene. Germline V CDR1 and CDR2: MNHEY, SVGAGI. The length of the CDR3 is 12 residues. As DNA, the CDR3 is TGTGCCAGCAGTTTGACGACAGGGGAAGCTTTCTTT. Amino acid sequence: CASSLTTGEAFF.

This rearrangement joins TRBV9 to TRBJ2-1; possibly TRBD2 for D (5 bases). This CDR3 contains 15 residues. The V end lost 0 bases, the J end lost 7 bases, and 14 bases lay between the germline ends. Germline CDR1 is SGDLS and CDR2 is YYNGEE. The CDR3 nucleotides read TGTGCCAGCAGCGTAGCCCCCTCCCGGGGTAATGAGCAGTTCTTC. Translation: CASSVAPSRGNEQFF.

The chain is built from TRBV5-4 and TRBJ2-3, with TRBD2 matching over 14 bases. CDR1 is SGHNT and CDR2 is YYREEE in the germline V gene (reference sequence). The CDR3 consists of 16 residues. Trimming at V came to 4 bases and at J to 1 base, leaving 2 bases not matched to a gene. The chain's CDR3 is CASSLGLAGGTDTQYF. The CDR3, as DNA: TGTGCCAGCAGCCTGGGACTAGCGGGGGGCACAGATACGCAGTATTTT.

CDR3 residues: CASSQGLGGNQETQYF. As DNA, the CDR3 is TGTGCCAGCAGCCAGGGACTAGGGGGAAACCAAGAGACCCAGTACTTC. The rearrangement joins TRBV13 to TRBJ2-5, with TRBD2 matching 8 bases. CDR1 is PRHDT and CDR2 is FYEKMQ in the germline V gene (reference sequence). J gave up 0 bases and V 5 bases, and 8 bases lay outside the gene matches. The CDR3 totals 16 residues.